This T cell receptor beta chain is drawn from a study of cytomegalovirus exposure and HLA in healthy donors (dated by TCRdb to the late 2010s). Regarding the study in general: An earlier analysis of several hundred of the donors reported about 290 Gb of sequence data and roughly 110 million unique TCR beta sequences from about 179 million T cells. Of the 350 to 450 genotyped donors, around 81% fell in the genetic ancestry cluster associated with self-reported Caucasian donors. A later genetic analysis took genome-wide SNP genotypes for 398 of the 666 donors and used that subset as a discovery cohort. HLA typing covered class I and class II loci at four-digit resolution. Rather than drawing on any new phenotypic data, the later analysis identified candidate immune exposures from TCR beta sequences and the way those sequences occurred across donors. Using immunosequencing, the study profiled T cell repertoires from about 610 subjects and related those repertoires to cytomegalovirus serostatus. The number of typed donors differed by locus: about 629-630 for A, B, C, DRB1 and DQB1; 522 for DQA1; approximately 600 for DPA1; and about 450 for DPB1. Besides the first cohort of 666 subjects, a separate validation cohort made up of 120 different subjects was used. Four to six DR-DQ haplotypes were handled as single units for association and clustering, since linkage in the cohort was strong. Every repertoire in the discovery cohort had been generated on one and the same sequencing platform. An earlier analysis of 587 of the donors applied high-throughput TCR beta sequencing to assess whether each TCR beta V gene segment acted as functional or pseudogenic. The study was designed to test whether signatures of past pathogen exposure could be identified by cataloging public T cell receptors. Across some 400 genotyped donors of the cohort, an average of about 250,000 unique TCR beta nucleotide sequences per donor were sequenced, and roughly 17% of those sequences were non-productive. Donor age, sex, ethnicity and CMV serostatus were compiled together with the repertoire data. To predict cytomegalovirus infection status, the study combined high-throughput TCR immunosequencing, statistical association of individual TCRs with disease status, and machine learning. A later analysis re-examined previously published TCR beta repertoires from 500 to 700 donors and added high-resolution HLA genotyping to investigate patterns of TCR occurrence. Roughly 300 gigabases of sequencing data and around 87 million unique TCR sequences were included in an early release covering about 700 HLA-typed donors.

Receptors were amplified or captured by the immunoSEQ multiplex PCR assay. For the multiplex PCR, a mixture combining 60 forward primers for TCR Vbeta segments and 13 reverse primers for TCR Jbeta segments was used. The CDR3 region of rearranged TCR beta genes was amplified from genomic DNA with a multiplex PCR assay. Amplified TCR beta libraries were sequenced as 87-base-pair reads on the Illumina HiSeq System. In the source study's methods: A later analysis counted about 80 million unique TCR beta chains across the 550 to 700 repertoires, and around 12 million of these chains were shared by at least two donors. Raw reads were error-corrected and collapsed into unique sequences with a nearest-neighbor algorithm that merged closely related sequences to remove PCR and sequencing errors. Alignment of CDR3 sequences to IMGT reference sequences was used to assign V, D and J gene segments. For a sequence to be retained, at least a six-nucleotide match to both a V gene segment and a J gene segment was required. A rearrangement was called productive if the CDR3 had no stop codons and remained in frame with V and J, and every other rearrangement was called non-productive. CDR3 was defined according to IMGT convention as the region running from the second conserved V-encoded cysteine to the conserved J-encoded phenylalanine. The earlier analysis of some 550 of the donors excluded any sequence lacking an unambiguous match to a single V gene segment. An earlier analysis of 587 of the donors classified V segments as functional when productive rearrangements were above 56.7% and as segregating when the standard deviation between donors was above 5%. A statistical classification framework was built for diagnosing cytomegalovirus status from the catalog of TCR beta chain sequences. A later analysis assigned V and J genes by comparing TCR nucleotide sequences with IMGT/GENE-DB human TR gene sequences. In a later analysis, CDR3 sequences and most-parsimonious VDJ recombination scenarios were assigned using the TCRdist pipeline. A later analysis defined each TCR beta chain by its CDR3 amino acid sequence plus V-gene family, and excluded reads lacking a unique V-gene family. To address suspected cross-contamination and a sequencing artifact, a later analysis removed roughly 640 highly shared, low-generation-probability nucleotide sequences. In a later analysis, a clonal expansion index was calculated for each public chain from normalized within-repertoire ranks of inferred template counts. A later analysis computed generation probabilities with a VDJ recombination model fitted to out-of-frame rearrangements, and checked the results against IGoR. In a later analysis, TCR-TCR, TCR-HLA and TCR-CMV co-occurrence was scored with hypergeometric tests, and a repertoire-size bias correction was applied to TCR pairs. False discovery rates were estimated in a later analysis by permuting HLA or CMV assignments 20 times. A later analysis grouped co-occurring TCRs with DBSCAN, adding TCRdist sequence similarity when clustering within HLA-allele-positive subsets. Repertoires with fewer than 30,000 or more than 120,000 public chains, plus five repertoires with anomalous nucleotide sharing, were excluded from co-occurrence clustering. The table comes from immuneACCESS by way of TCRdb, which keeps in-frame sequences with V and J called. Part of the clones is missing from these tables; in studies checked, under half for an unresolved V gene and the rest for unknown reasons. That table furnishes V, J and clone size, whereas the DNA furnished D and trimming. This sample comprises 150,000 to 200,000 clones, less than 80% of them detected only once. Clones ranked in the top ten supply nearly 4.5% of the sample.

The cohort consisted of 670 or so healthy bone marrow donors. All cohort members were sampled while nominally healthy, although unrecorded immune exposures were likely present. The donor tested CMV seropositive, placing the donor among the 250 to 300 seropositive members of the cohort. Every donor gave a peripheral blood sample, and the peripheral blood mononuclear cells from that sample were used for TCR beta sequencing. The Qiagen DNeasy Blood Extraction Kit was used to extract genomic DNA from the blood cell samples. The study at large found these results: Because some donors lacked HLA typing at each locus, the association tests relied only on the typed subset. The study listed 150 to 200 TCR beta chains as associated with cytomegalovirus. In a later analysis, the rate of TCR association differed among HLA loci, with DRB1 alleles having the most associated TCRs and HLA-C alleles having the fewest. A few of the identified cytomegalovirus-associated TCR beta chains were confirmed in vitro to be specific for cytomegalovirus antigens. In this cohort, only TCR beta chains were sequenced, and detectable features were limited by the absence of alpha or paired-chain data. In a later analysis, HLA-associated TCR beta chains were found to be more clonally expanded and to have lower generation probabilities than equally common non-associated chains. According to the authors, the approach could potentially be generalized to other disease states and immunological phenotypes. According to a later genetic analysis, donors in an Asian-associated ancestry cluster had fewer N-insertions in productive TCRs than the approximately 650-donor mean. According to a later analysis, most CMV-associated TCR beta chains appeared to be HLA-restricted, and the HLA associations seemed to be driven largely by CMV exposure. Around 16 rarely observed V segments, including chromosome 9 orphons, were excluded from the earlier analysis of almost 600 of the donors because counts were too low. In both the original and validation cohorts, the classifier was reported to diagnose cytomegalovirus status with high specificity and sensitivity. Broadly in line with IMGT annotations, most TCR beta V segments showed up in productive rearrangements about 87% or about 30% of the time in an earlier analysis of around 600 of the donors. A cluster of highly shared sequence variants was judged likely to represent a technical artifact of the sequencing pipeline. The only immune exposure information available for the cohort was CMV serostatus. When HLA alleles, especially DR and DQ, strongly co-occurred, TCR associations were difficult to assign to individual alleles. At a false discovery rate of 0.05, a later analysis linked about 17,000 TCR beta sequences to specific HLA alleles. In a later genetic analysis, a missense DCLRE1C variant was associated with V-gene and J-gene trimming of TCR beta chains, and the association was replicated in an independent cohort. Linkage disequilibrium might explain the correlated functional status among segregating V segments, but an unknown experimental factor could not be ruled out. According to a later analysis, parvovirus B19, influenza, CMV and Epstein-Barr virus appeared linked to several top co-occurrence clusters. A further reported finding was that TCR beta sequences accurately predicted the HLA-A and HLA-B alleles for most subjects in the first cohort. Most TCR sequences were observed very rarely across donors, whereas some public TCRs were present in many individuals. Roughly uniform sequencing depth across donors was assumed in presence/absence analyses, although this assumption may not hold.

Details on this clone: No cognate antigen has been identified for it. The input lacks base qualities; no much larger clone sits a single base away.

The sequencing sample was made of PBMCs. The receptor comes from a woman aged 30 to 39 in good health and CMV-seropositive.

The sequence in DNA is TGTGCCAGTAGTGGGGGACAGACTTACGAGCAGTACTTC. Translated, it reads CASSGGQTYEQYF. The sequence is built from TRBV19 and TRBJ2-7, with 7 bases aligning to TRBD1. Trimming leaves V shorter by 5 bases and J shorter by 4 bases, with the junction holding 5 bases beyond the gene matches. Measured from the cysteine to the phenylalanine, the CDR3 is 13 residues long. CDR3 DNA is the only sequence kept; it has 39 bases, read in frame from the first base. Per the germline V gene (reference sequence), LNHDA is the CDR1 and SQIVND is the CDR2.